The 27 T cell receptor beta chains listed next were all sequenced from one sample in a study of T-cell reconstitution after alpha-beta-depleted transplantation in children. Preparation of the TCRbeta library used unique molecular identifiers. TCRdb re-derived calls from the PCR reads in MiXCR, one entry per CDR3 protein. There are fewer than 550,000 distinct CDR3 sequences in the sample; roughly 11% occur only once, and roughly 6% lies in the top ten. Sample: PBMCs from the stem cell graft donor, taken from the stem cell graft. Receptors originate from a human donor who donated a stem cell graft to a child with acute myeloid leukemia.

The table lists this clonotype with a few counts. The chain uses TRBV5-5 and TRBJ2-7, with D hard to call. CDR3 length equals 13 residues. V gave up 2 bases and J gave up 0 bases, with 6 bases separating them. CDR1 and CDR2 (germline): SGHKS, YYEKEE (reference sequence). In DNA form, the CDR3 reads TGTGCCAGCAGCTTCCCCCCCTCCTACGAGCAGTACTTC. Encoded protein: CASSFPPSYEQYF.

The rearrangement links TRBV5-1 to TRBJ2-1, with 7 positions matching TRBD1. V lost 4 bases to trimming and J lost 2 bases; unmatched junction nucleotides: 3. The CDR3 is 14 amino acids. Germline values: CDR1 SGHRS, CDR2 YFSETQ. In DNA form, the CDR3 reads TGCGCCAGCAGCATAGACAGGGCCTACAATGAGCAGTTCTTC. As protein: CASSIDRAYNEQFF.

This clonotype showed up just a few times. Relative to the germline gene, one junction end is altered; a read error may explain this. The J gene is TRBJ2-5, the V gene TRBV29-1; perhaps TRBD1 as D (5 bases). The CDR3 loop spans 8 amino acids. Germline V gene lookup returns CDR1 SQVTM and CDR2 ANQGSEA. CDR3 nucleotides: TGCAGCGTTGACCTAGGGGTCTTC. Its protein is CSVDLGVF.

This chain uses TRBV15 with TRBJ1-5; D may be TRBD1 (6 bases). With 0 bases removed from V and 7 bases from J, the gap between germline ends came to 13 bases. Germline CDR1 LNHNV, CDR2 YYDKDF (reference sequence). The CDR3 loop spans 15 amino acids. As DNA, the CDR3 is TGTGCCACCAGCAGAGAAGGGGGTGCAGGGCAGCCCCAGCATTTT. The encoded protein is CATSREGGAGQPQHF.

The rearrangement uses TRBV6-5 and TRBJ1-1, with D perhaps matching TRBD1 (5 bases). V gave up 2 bases and J gave up 7 bases, with 11 bases separating them. Germline lookup yields CDR1 MNHEY and CDR2 SVGAGI. The CDR3 runs to 13 residues. CDR3 sequence (DNA): TGTGCCAGCAGTTACCCCGGACACCTTGAAGCTTTCTTT. Translation gives CASSYPGHLEAFF.

CDR3 residues: CASSVGQGPPRETQYF. In DNA form, the CDR3 reads TGTGCCAGCAGCGTCGGACAGGGCCCACCGAGGGAGACCCAGTACTTC. The V gene is TRBV9, the J gene TRBJ2-5; 8 nucleotides agree with TRBD1. With 2 bases clipped from V and 5 bases from J, the junction kept 11 bases outside the gene matches. The CDR3 is 16 residues long. CDR1 is SGDLS and CDR2 is YYNGEE in the germline V gene.

This clonotype was seen repeatedly, ten times or more. This rearrangement joins TRBV29-1 to TRBJ2-5; D might be TRBD2 (5 bases). This CDR3 has 13 residues. Germline CDR1 and CDR2: SQVTM and ANQGSEA. V lost 6 bases, J lost 0 bases, and 11 bases lay in between. CDR3 in amino acids: CSVEGSYQETQYF. The CDR3 coding sequence is TGCAGCGTCGAGGGAAGCTACCAAGAGACCCAGTACTTC.

This clonotype came up a few times. The chain couples TRBV20-1 to TRBJ2-5, with D maybe TRBD2 (6 bases). This CDR3 contains 16 residues. Per germline, CDR1 DFQATT and CDR2 SNEGSKA (reference sequence). Deletions cut 8 bases from V and 0 bases from J, with 22 bases between. The CDR3 DNA reads as TGCAGTTTCGGGACTTCAAGGGGATCGTACCAAGAGACCCAGTACTTC. Translation: CSFGTSRGSYQETQYF.

For the CDR3, the DNA is TGTGCCAAGGGTCTCGAAGGACAGGGCAAGAAAAACGAGCAGTACTTC. Translation gives CAKGLEGQGKKNEQYF. The chain joins TRBV12-3 or TRBV12-4 to TRBJ2-7; 8 bases fit TRBD1. CDR3 length: 16 amino acids. Trimming removed 10 bases from V and 5 bases from J; junction bases left unmatched: 19.

This clonotype was counted many times. The junction departs from germline at one end; a sequencing error may be responsible. The CDR3 spells CASSFQGDYGYTF. CDR3 in DNA: TGTGCCAGCAGCTTCCAGGGGGACTATGGCTACACCTTC. This chain connects TRBV5-1 to TRBJ1-2; 7 nucleotides agree with TRBD1. The CDR3 runs 13 residues. The germline CDR1 and CDR2 sequences are SGHRS and YFSETQ.

The CDR3 here is CASSPRDKRGGELFF. The DNA of the CDR3 is TGTGCCAGCAGCCCCCGGGACAAAAGGGGCGGGGAGCTGTTTTTT. The chain links TRBV7-8 to TRBJ2-2, with D possibly matching TRBD1 (6 bases). Trimming shortened V by 5 bases and J by 7 bases, and 17 bases separated the two germline ends. Germline V gene data show CDR1 as SGHVS and CDR2 as FQNEAQ. This CDR3 comprises 15 residues.

This clonotype was seen many times. The chain links TRBV6-2 or TRBV6-3 to TRBJ2-3; maybe TRBD1 (6 bases). The CDR3 runs 15 residues. Trimming cost V 4 bases and J 1 base, with 12 bases left between them. CDR1 and CDR2 from the germline V gene are MNHEY and SVGEGT. The CDR3 sequence is CASSSDRLGTDTQYF. The CDR3, as DNA: TGTGCCAGCAGTTCAGACAGGTTGGGCACAGATACGCAGTATTTT.

This clonotype was found a few times. The chain recombines TRBV5-1 with TRBJ2-5; 11 bases map to TRBD2. With 4 bases clipped from V and 4 bases from J, the junction kept 6 bases outside the gene matches. The CDR3 is 15 residues long. Germline V CDR1 and CDR2: SGHRS, YFSETQ. For the CDR3, the DNA is TGCGCCAGCAGCGCTAGCGGGAGGATGGGAGAGACCCAGTACTTC. Its translation: CASSASGRMGETQYF.

The table lists this clonotype with a few counts. V usage is TRBV2 and J usage is TRBJ2-2, with a possible D match to TRBD1 (6 bases). CDR1 is SNHLY, CDR2 FYNNEI, per germline. The V and J ends lost 7 bases and 3 bases respectively, with 12 bases between them. The CDR3 consists of 14 residues. CDR3 residues: CASTLQGYTGELFF. In DNA, the CDR3 is TGTGCCAGCACCCTCCAGGGGTACACCGGGGAGCTGTTTTTT.

V and J are TRBV4-3 and TRBJ2-4; a possible D gene is TRBD1 (5 bases). The CDR3 extends over 18 amino acids. Per the germline V gene, CDR1 is LGHNA and CDR2 is YSLEER. Trimming removed 0 bases at V and 4 bases at J, with 19 bases between. The CDR3 sequence: CASSQDSLSGIRKNIQYF. The CDR3 nucleotides are TGCGCCAGCAGCCAAGATTCCCTGTCAGGGATTCGGAAAAACATTCAGTACTTC.

The chain joins TRBV3-1 to TRBJ2-5; TRBD2 might be the D (6 bases). Germline-derived CDR1 and CDR2 are LGHDT and YNNKEL (reference sequence). The CDR3 is made up of 14 amino acids. Trimming cost V 2 bases and J 4 bases, with 11 bases left between them. The chain's CDR3 is CASSQMAGRETQYF. The DNA for the CDR3 is TGTGCCAGCAGCCAAATGGCGGGAAGAGAGACCCAGTACTTC.

This clonotype was counted between two and nine times. This chain links TRBV5-1 with TRBJ2-1, with TRBD1 matching 9 bases. V shed 1 base, J shed 2 bases, and the junction held 4 bases outside the gene matches. In germline, CDR1 is SGHRS, CDR2 YFSETQ. This CDR3 has 16 amino acids. CDR3: CASSLPRQGAYNEQFF. DNA for the CDR3: TGCGCCAGCAGCTTGCCCCGACAGGGGGCCTACAATGAGCAGTTCTTC.

This chain uses TRBV5-1 with TRBJ2-3; D tentatively reads TRBD1 or TRBD2 (5 bases each). The germline V gene encodes CDR1 SGHRS and CDR2 YFSETQ. There are 16 residues in the CDR3. V was shortened by 4 bases and J by 1 base, with 16 bases between the two germline ends. Written as DNA, the CDR3 is TGCGCCAGCAGCCCTGGGGCTAGCAGGGGCACAGATACGCAGTATTTT. Protein sequence: CASSPGASRGTDTQYF.

The chain employs TRBV3-1 and TRBJ2-7; 10 bases agree with TRBD1. V gave up 1 base and J gave up 0 bases; unmatched junction bases: 0. The CDR3 is 15 residues long. CDR1 is LGHDT and CDR2 is YNNKEL in the germline V gene (reference sequence). The DNA for the CDR3 is TGTGCCAGCAGCCAAGGGACAGGGGGCTCCTACGAGCAGTACGTC. Translation: CASSQGTGGSYEQYV.

The chain uses TRBV3-1 and TRBJ2-1; D perhaps matches TRBD1 (6 bases). The V gene's germline CDR1 is LGHDT and CDR2 YNNKEL (reference sequence). The CDR3 has 14 residues. Trimming left V 1 base short and J 4 bases short, with 8 bases between. CDR3 sequence (DNA): TGTGCCAGCAGCCAAGCCACAGGGTACAATGAGCAGTTCTTC. Amino acids: CASSQATGYNEQFF.

This clonotype was detected only a few times. The rearrangement uses TRBV7-9 and TRBJ2-6, with D perhaps TRBD1 (6 bases). CDR1 and CDR2 from the germline V gene are SEHNR and FQNEAQ (reference sequence). The V end was cut by 5 bases, the J end by 0 bases, with 14 bases between. The CDR3 is 17 amino acids. This chain's CDR3 is CASSPQGRHSGANVLTF. In DNA, the CDR3 is TGTGCCAGCAGCCCCCAGGGGCGGCACTCTGGGGCCAACGTCCTGACTTTC. The full variable domain, in which reference TRBV7-9 and TRBJ2-6 provide the parts outside the CDR3, is DTGVSQNPRHKITKRGQNVTFRCDPISEHNRLYWYRQTLGQGPEFLTYFQNEAQLEKSRLLSDRFSAERPKGSFSTLEIQRTEQGDSAMYLCASSPQGRHSGANVLTFGAGSRLTVL.

The chain combines TRBV12-3 or TRBV12-4 with TRBJ1-1, with D perhaps matching TRBD1 (6 bases). Trimming stripped 6 bases from V and 5 bases from J, with 16 bases between. The CDR3 runs 14 residues. The CDR3 protein is CASSPQAGETEAFF. Written as DNA, the CDR3 is TGTGCCAGCAGCCCCCAGGCAGGGGAGACTGAAGCTTTCTTT.

This clonotype was observed a few times. V usage is TRBV7-9 and J usage is TRBJ2-2; 8 positions match TRBD1. The CDR3 totals 14 residues. Trimming cost V 5 bases and J 4 bases; bases outside gene matches: 3. Germline CDR1 reads SEHNR; CDR2 reads FQNEAQ (reference sequence). The CDR3, as DNA: TGTGCCAGCAGCAAAGACAGGGGCACCGGGGAGCTGTTTTTT. It translates to CASSKDRGTGELFF.

A remark on this clonotype: A much more abundant neighbour one base away suggests this may be a read error. J is TRBJ2-3 and V is TRBV6-2 or TRBV6-3; D is uncertain. CDR1 and CDR2 (germline): MNHEY, SVGEGT. This CDR3 comprises 13 residues. The CDR3 loop is CASTIRVTDTRYF. CDR3 DNA: TGTGCCAGCACCATTCGGGTCACAGATACGCGGTATTTT.

This clonotype has a count of ten or more. J is TRBJ2-2 and V is TRBV5-1; D uncertain. CDR1 and CDR2 (germline): SGHRS, YFSETQ. Trimming removed 5 bases from V and 0 bases from J, with 11 bases in between. The length of the CDR3 is 15 residues. Written as DNA, the CDR3 is TGCGCCAGCAGATTCACCGGACCGAACACCGGGGAGCTGTTTTTT. Its protein is CASRFTGPNTGELFF.

The V and J genes are TRBV29-1 and TRBJ2-6, with D maybe TRBD2 (5 bases). In germline, CDR1 is SQVTM, CDR2 ANQGSEA. This CDR3 spans 15 amino acids. Trimming pared 0 bases from V and 4 bases from J, leaving 10 bases between. The CDR3 loop reads CSVEDPGRGANVLTF. DNA of the CDR3: TGCAGCGTTGAAGATCCGGGGAGAGGGGCCAACGTCCTGACTTTC.

This clonotype turned up a few times. CDR3 nucleotides: TGTGCCAGCAGCCCGTCAGCTGGGCTCTCCTACAATGAGCAGTTCTTC. The encoded protein is CASSPSAGLSYNEQFF. V and J are TRBV7-9 and TRBJ2-1; D not resolved. Germline V gene lookup returns CDR1 SEHNR and CDR2 FQNEAQ (reference sequence). V lost 5 bases, J lost 0 bases, and 14 bases lay in between. This CDR3 has 16 residues.